The clone carrying this T cell receptor (beta chain) was detected many times. Its specificity is not known. Time point indicated: newly diagnosed GD, antithyroid drugs for less than 3 months. Researchers made the TCR library from RNA that was extracted from PBMCs. Graves' disease diagnosis was established per American Thyroid Association guidelines. The source of the patients was an endocrinology department in Xi'an, China. This sample is drawn from a study of regulatory T cells in long-lasting Graves disease. According to the study, TCR beta libraries were built with iRepertoire HTBI primers and CDR3-region Arm-PCR. TCRdb re-derived calls from the multiplex PCR reads in MiXCR, one entry per CDR3 protein. The table has approximately 350,000 distinct CDR3 sequences, 12% seen once. Study conclusions and caveats: Between persistent patients, 2,500 to 3,500 public clonotypes were shared, exceeding the roughly 920 shared between new patients.

The sample was also reused in another study, on T cells in Graves' hyperthyroidism and ophthalmopathy. In that study: Diagnostic decisions used clinical symptoms, serum thyroxine and TRAb, thyroid ultrasound and orbital computed tomography.

The sequence derives from a woman between 18 and 30 years old with Graves disease. This specimen was peripheral blood mononuclear cells (PBMCs), taken at new diagnosis, from a patient treated with antithyroid drugs.

The CDR3 here is CASSLWRRDEQFF. CDR3 DNA: TGTGCCAGCAGCTTATGGCGCCGGGATGAGCAGTTCTTC. The chain is built from TRBV7-2 and TRBJ2-1; unclear D gene. The CDR3 is 13 residues long. Germline CDR1 reads SGHTA; CDR2 reads FQGNSA. V was trimmed by 2 bases and J by 8 bases, leaving 10 bases between them.